This TCR beta chain was sequenced during a study of OX40 agonist ivuxolimab in advanced cancers. Study-wide points: CD4+ and CD8+ T cells in blood underwent clonal expansion by week 6 at 0.1 to 3.0 mg/kg.

Trimming pared 0 bases from V and 9 bases from J, leaving 9 bases between. CDR3 length equals 13 residues. Looked up from germline, CDR1 is SGDLS and CDR2 is YYNGEE. Baseline was the first blood sampling point, followed by cycle 4 day 1 and cycle 7 day 1. Sequencing used immunoSEQ multiplex PCR; TCRdb keeps in-frame clones, though not all of them. The sample contains tens of thousands of clones, roughly 82% of which appear only once. Notes on this clone: Its antigen is undetermined.

This TCR was recovered from an adult with an advanced solid tumor such as melanoma, head and neck, liver or kidney cancer. The specimen was CD4+ or CD8+ T cells sorted from blood, collected in a trial of the OX40 agonist ivuxolimab. This rearrangement joins TRBV9 to TRBJ2-2; D assignment may be TRBD1 or TRBD2 (5 bases each). The CDR3 nucleotides are TGTGCCAGCAGCGTAGAAGAGGGGCGGGAGCTGTTTTTT. Amino acid sequence: CASSVEEGRELFF.